This entry concerns a single TCR beta chain. A few counts support this clonotype. Its antigen specificity is not known. Base qualities were left out, and no much larger clone turns up one base away. Cut back by 6 bases and 3 bases, the V and J ends lie 15 bases apart. The germline V gene specifies SGHTA as CDR1 and FQGNSA as CDR2. The CDR3 runs 15 residues from the cysteine to the phenylalanine. Only the CDR3 region is kept as DNA, spanning 45 bases read in frame from base 1. The sample is drawn from a study of T-cell memory formation after mild COVID-19 (dated by TCRdb to the early 2020s). About the investigation overall: TCR sequence clusters from the two donors were largely donor specific. In a couple of donors, T-cell clones that expanded and contracted after mild COVID-19 were tracked by sequencing TCRalpha and TCRbeta repertoires over time. Two young, previously healthy adult volunteers made up the cohort, one male and one female. Paper-wide results and their limitations: Balanced CD4/CD8 phenotypes were observed for clones contracting from day 15 to 85, whereas a bias towards CD4+ was observed for a second wave of clones expanding from day 15 to 37. Some responding clones were detected in pre-infection memory, which suggested that pre-existing cross-reactive memory T cells had joined the SARS-CoV-2 response. The study included only two mild cases, and larger cohorts that include severe cases with pre-infection samples were judged to be necessary. Contracting CD4+ clones appeared mostly in the CM and EM memory subsets, whereas CD8+ clones were enriched in EMRA. SARS-CoV-2 specificity was not confirmed for the second-wave clones peaking on day 37.

PBMCs were isolated by Ficoll-Paque density gradient centrifugation. The sequencing machine was an Illumina NovaSeq 6000. cDNA libraries for TCRalpha and TCRbeta were prepared by 5'RACE using constant-segment primers, with sample barcodes and unique molecular identifiers added. Trizol reagent was used to extract RNA from every sample. Library amplification was performed in two PCR steps, and a second sample barcode and Illumina TruSeq adapters were introduced in the second step. Libraries were sequenced on an Illumina NovaSeq with 2 x 150 bp paired-end reads. From the authors' description of their analysis: Reads were demultiplexed and collapsed into UMI-guided consensus sequences with migec v1.2.7. Using mixcr v2.1.11, the UMI consensuses were aligned to TRA and TRB V and J templates and assembled into clonotypes. Expanded or contracted clonotypes were those called significant by both edgeR and NoisET, with noise models trained on biological replicates. edgeR calls used a false discovery rate-adjusted p below 0.01 and a log2 fold-change threshold of 1. As an exploratory analysis of dynamics, max-normalized trajectories of the 1000 most abundant clonotypes were examined by PCA with hierarchical clustering. Separately sequenced CD4+ and CD8+ repertoires were used to assign a CD4 or CD8 phenotype to each responding clone. Using fastp trimming at Q25 and MiXCR clonotype assembly, TCRdb reanalyzed the public sequencing data and kept in-frame beta chains. Each CDR3 protein gets just one entry, which takes the most common genes and DNA from the rows behind it. For this entry, the V and J calls and clone size follow TCRdb and not the study's own pipeline. In all, the sample holds around 400,000 distinct CDR3 sequences, and roughly 24% of those were seen once. The ten biggest clones cover 7% to 9.5% of the sample.

The sequence is built from TRBV7-2 and TRBJ2-4; TRBD1 is a weak D gene call, 5 bases matching. The sample taken for sequencing was PBMCs or a T cell subset sorted from them (not recorded which). The clonotype comes from an adult woman who had mild COVID-19 (a few samples of this study predate the infection). The sample titles of this study are shuffled in the database, so cell type and time point are left out; the donor was told from shared clones. The nucleotide sequence reads TGTGCCAGCAGAAATAGAACAGGATACAAAAACATTCAGTACTTC. Translated, it reads CASRNRTGYKNIQYF.